This TCR beta chain was sequenced for a study of cytomegalovirus exposure and HLA in healthy donors. The overall study: The Caucasian-associated ancestry cluster contained around four fifths of the approximately 400 genotyped donors.

CDR3 length: 17 amino acids. V dropped 0 bases and J dropped 4; count of bases not matched to a gene: 8. Germline assignment: CDR1 MNHEY and CDR2 SMNVEV (reference sequence). Note on this clone: Antigen specificity is unknown.

Regarding the study as a whole: It was confirmed in vitro that a few of the CMV-associated chains were specific for CMV antigens.

PCR involved 60 Vbeta and 13 Jbeta primers. The table came from immunoSEQ multiplex PCR; TCRdb's copy has only in-frame clones and leaves some out. The repertoire has about 230,000 clones, 80% to 90% of them found once; the top ten carry around 1%. The receptor comes from a woman younger than 30 in good health and CMV-seronegative. J is TRBJ2-5 and V is TRBV27; the match to TRBD2 covers 10 bases. The sample was PBMCs. CDR3 sequence: CASSLSASGRDRETQYF. CDR3 coding DNA: TGTGCCAGCAGTTTATCGGCTAGCGGGAGAGACCGAGAGACCCAGTACTTC.